This T cell receptor beta chain was captured by sequencing in a study of blood T cell repertoires in COVID-19. Turning to the study itself: Specimens from acute and convalescent COVID-19 originated in the United States, Italy and Spain. PBMCs, B-cell-depleted T cells, or T cells provided the cDNA or gDNA that made up the material.

Authors' data handling: It was from reference gene primer amplification that nucleated cell counts were estimated. The protocol was immunoSEQ multiplex PCR, while the TCRdb copy is restricted to in-frame clones and leaves out a portion. That table gives V, J and clone size, and the DNA gave D and trimming. The sample gives about 110,000 clones, roughly two thirds of which show up once; around 0.92% is in the top ten. This CDR3 contains 14 residues. Between the trimmed V and J ends, which lost 5 bases and 4 bases, there was a span of 14 bases. CDR1 LNHDA and CDR2 SQIVND come from the germline V gene (reference sequence).

V and J are TRBV19 and TRBJ1-1, with D maybe TRBD1 (5 bases). The material sequenced was peripheral blood. The clonotype comes from a human donor with acute or convalescent COVID-19. The donor label of this sample is uncertain. CDR3 loop: CASSFWGGLTEAFF. The CDR3 region has the DNA TGTGCCAGTAGTTTCTGGGGCGGCCTCACTGAAGCTTTCTTT. Filled out from reference TRBV19 and TRBJ1-1, the complete variable domain reads DGGITQSPKYLFRKEGQNVTLSCEQNLNHDAMYWYRQDPGQGLRLIYYSQIVNDFQKGDIAEGYSVSREKKESFPLTVTSAQKNPTAFYLCASSFWGGLTEAFFGQGTRLTVV.